The entry below gives a single TCR beta chain sequence along with its context. Method: immunoSEQ multiplex PCR; TCRdb's copy keeps in-frame clones and lacks some. The sample yields 120,000 to 150,000 clones, roughly 90% seen once. This sample was taken from a study of T cell responses to AZD1222 COVID-19 vaccine. Germline V gene lookup returns CDR1 LGHDT and CDR2 YNNKEL (reference sequence). The CDR3 has 16 residues. V shed 0 bases and J shed 2 bases, with 13 bases lying between them. This clonotype was sampled from an adult in good health. The sequenced sample was peripheral blood, obtained on day 0 of AZD1222 vaccination. V usage is TRBV3-1 (or the pseudogene TRBV3-2) and J usage is TRBJ2-5; possibly TRBD1 for D (5 bases). This chain's CDR3 is CASSQDFDDRQETQYF. The DNA of the CDR3 is TGTGCCAGCAGCCAAGATTTTGATGACAGACAAGAGACCCAGTACTTC.